This entry features one T cell receptor (beta chain) sequence. The data originate from a study of shared clonotypes between healthy human individuals. Across the study: Plates per donor: three CD4 naive, three CD4 memory, two CD8 naive, one CD8 memory.

CD45RO negativity and positive selection for CCR7 defined naive CD8 cells, a population that excluded terminally differentiated effector memory CD45RA+ cells. Donors were healthy HIV-negative adults without recently reported acute infections or vaccinations. Trimming took 0 bases from V and 3 from J, leaving 18 bases between them. From germline, CDR1 is SGDLS and CDR2 YYNGEE. The CDR3 consists of 17 residues. TCRdb's copy holds only in-frame clones and misses some; the assay was immunoSEQ multiplex PCR. The sample has millions of clones; about 95% are singletons. The clonotype comes from a man aged 18-30 years in good health. Sequenced sample: naive CD8+ T cells sorted from blood. V and J are TRBV9 and TRBJ1-2, with D perhaps TRBD1 (6 bases). CDR3 region: CASSVEGGRVLDYGYTF. Here the CDR3 DNA reads TGTGCCAGCAGCGTAGAAGGGGGGCGCGTTTTGGACTATGGCTACACCTTC.